What follows are 19 T cell receptor beta chains derived from one specimen sequenced in a study of blood T cells in healthy people across ages. The use of a sample-barcoded 5' primer and a J-beta primer mix characterized a second PCR of roughly 6 to 12 cycles. TCRdb fed the 5' RACE reads into MiXCR, producing one record per CDR3 protein. The sample includes under 1,000,000 distinct CDR3 sequences, around 45% of them seen just once. Sequenced input: blood. These receptors were taken from a man older than 75 in good health.

The chain recombines TRBV6-2 or TRBV6-3 with TRBJ2-5, with 8 bases that match TRBD1. CDR3 length: 14 residues. Trimming at V came to 7 bases and at J to 5 bases, leaving 9 bases not matched to a gene. In germline, CDR1 is MNHEY, CDR2 SVGEGT. The CDR3: CASNPWTGRETQYF. CDR3 DNA: TGTGCCAGCAACCCATGGACAGGGAGGGAGACCCAGTACTTC.

This chain links TRBV5-4 with TRBJ2-3; a weak D match, TRBD1 (5 bases). Germline assignment: CDR1 SGHNT and CDR2 YYREEE (reference sequence). V lost 0 bases, J lost 6 bases, and 14 bases lay in between. This CDR3 contains 15 residues. This CDR3 is CASSLENNGADTQYF. The CDR3 bases are TGTGCCAGCAGCTTGGAAAACAATGGGGCCGATACGCAGTATTTT.

The chain carries TRBV7-9 and TRBJ2-7; the match to TRBD2 covers 10 bases. Trimming took 5 bases from V and 7 from J; bases not matched to a gene: 11. This CDR3 is built from 15 residues. Germline CDR1 is SEHNR and CDR2 is FQNEAQ (reference sequence). CDR3 DNA sequence: TGTGCCAGCAGCATAAGCGGGAGGGATTACAATGAGCAGTACTTC. It yields the protein CASSISGRDYNEQYF. Full variable domain (remainder filled in from reference TRBV7-9 and TRBJ2-7): DTGVSQNPRHKITKRGQNVTFRCDPISEHNRLYWYRQTLGQGPEFLTYFQNEAQLEKSRLLSDRFSAERPKGSFSTLEIQRTEQGDSAMYLCASSISGRDYNEQYFGPGTRLTVT.

This clonotype was seen only once. The rearrangement links TRBV5-1 to TRBJ1-4; 7 bases agree with TRBD1. The J segment lost 7 bases and the V segment lost 4 bases, leaving 10 bases of the junction unmatched. The CDR3 loop spans 15 amino acids. CDR1 is SGHRS, CDR2 YFSETQ, per germline. The CDR3, as DNA: TGCGCCAGCAGCCCCCGGGTCAGGGGGATTGAAAAACTGTTTTTT. Translated, it gives CASSPRVRGIEKLFF.

The V call is TRBV15, the J call TRBJ1-2, with D unresolved. Germline CDR1 and CDR2: LNHNV and YYDKDF (reference sequence). This CDR3 region has 15 residues. V was pared by 5 bases and J by 2 bases, with 15 bases between. The CDR3 DNA reads TGTGCCACCAGCCCCCCGGAGCGGCCCAACTATGGCTACACCTTC. Residues: CATSPPERPNYGYTF.

The V and J genes are TRBV30 and TRBJ2-4, with D possibly matching TRBD2 (5 bases). The better agreement between TRBJ2-5 and the DNA end casts doubt on the J call. The germline V gene encodes CDR1 GTSNPN and CDR2 SVGIG (reference sequence). The CDR3 length is 12 residues. The CDR3 DNA reads TGTGCCTGGAGTGGCGGGCACGAGACCCAGTACTTC. Its protein is CAWSGGHETQYF.

This clonotype was recorded at least ten times. This rearrangement joins TRBV4-2 to TRBJ2-5; D perhaps matches TRBD1 (8 bases). Germline V gives CDR1 LGHNA, CDR2 YNFKEQ. Trimming stripped 0 bases from V and 5 bases from J, with 13 bases between. The CDR3 runs 15 residues. DNA of the CDR3: TGTGCCAGCAGCCAAGATAACAGGGGGGGCGAGACCCAGTACTTC. Amino acids: CASSQDNRGGETQYF.

This chain connects TRBV12-3 or TRBV12-4 to TRBJ2-7, with unresolved D. The V end was cut by 3 bases, the J end by 2 bases, with 11 bases between. The CDR3 runs 14 residues. The chain's CDR3 is CASSFTPGAYEQYF. CDR3 coding DNA: TGTGCCAGCAGTTTTACTCCAGGAGCCTACGAGCAGTACTTC.

V gene TRBV20-1 combines with J gene TRBJ1-5; TRBD1 is a possible D gene (5 bases). Trimming cost V 4 bases and J 2 bases, with 9 bases left between them. Germline V gene sequence: CDR1 DFQATT, CDR2 SNEGSKA (reference sequence). CDR3 size: 13 residues. As DNA, the CDR3 is TGCAGTGCTAATCAGGGAGGCAATCAGCCCCAGCATTTT. Its protein product is CSANQGGNQPQHF.

A remark on this clonotype: One junction end disagrees with the germline gene, perhaps due to a read error. This sequence joins TRBV3-1 and TRBJ2-2, with D possibly TRBD1 on 5 matching bases. The germline V gene has CDR1 LGHDT and CDR2 YNNKEL (reference sequence). The CDR3 consists of 15 residues. CDR3 sequence: CASSQENRLTGELFF. DNA for the CDR3: TGCGCCAGCAGCCAAGAAAACAGGTTGACCGGGGAGCTGTTTTTT.

The CDR3 bases are TGCAGTGCTGCCGACAGGGTAGATTCACCCCTCCACTTT. It yields the protein CSAADRVDSPLHF. V is TRBV20-1 and J is TRBJ1-6, with TRBD1 matching 7 bases. J gave up 8 bases and V 5 bases, and 6 bases lay outside the gene matches. The CDR3 totals 13 residues. Germline V gene data show CDR1 as DFQATT and CDR2 as SNEGSKA (reference sequence).

As regards this clonotype: One junction end disagrees with the germline gene, perhaps due to a read error. DNA for the CDR3: TGTGCCAGCGGCCAAGGCCTAGTTCCCAATGAGCAGTTCTTC. Protein: CASGQGLVPNEQFF. The rearrangement links TRBV14 to TRBJ2-1, with D unclear. The CDR3 runs to 14 residues. Germline V lookup: CDR1 SGHDN, CDR2 FVKESK.

This clonotype was counted many times. This chain uses TRBV7-9 with TRBJ2-1, with 8 bases matching TRBD2. The CDR3 is 16 amino acids. Germline V gene sequence: CDR1 SEHNR, CDR2 FQNEAQ (reference sequence). Trimming cost V 1 base and J 6 bases; bases outside gene matches: 8. The CDR3 sequence is CASSLGLLAGLNEQFF. CDR3 coding DNA: TGTGCCAGCAGCTTAGGCCTGCTAGCGGGCCTCAATGAGCAGTTCTTC.

V and J are TRBV7-3 and TRBJ2-3, with D perhaps TRBD1 (6 bases). The germline V gene encodes CDR1 SGHTA and CDR2 FQGTGA. CDR3 length equals 14 residues. V lost 5 bases and J lost 0, with 9 bases in between. CDR3 sequence (DNA): TGTGCCAGCAGCAAACAGGGAAGCACAGATACGCAGTATTTT. Translation: CASSKQGSTDTQYF.

In this sample, this clonotype turned up once. The chain is built from TRBV10-3 and TRBJ1-2, with 7 positions matching TRBD1. The CDR3 length is 13 residues. With 8 bases clipped from V and 2 bases from J, the junction kept 5 bases outside the gene matches. CDR1 and CDR2 from the germline V gene are ENHRY and SYGVKD. In nucleotides, the CDR3 is TGTGCCATCGGGGAGGGGGCGAACTATGGCTACACCTTC. It is translated as CAIGEGANYGYTF.

This clonotype has only one observation. A junction end diverges from the germline sequence, so it may reflect a read error. This chain uses TRBV24-1 with TRBJ2-3; D call uncertain. The CDR3 totals 11 residues. The germline gives CDR1 KGHDR, CDR2 SFDVKD. The CDR3 nucleotides are TGTACCACCAGTGAAACAGATACGCAGTATTTT. This gives the protein CTTSETDTQYF.

The V call is TRBV5-1, the J call TRBJ1-2; 11 bases fit TRBD1. V lost 7 bases to trimming and J lost 8 bases; unmatched junction nucleotides: 10. This CDR3 has 14 amino acids. Germline V gene data show CDR1 as SGHRS and CDR2 as YFSETQ. CDR3 residues: CASGPDRGLSGYTF. As DNA, the CDR3 is TGCGCCAGCGGCCCGGACAGGGGGCTGAGCGGCTACACCTTC.

V is TRBV5-6 and J is TRBJ2-3, with TRBD2 matching 12 bases. Germline V lookup: CDR1 SGHDT, CDR2 YYEEEE. V dropped 1 base and J dropped 9; count of bases not matched to a gene: 9. The CDR3 is 16 residues long. CDR3 sequence: CASSLWTSGTPGTQYF. CDR3 in DNA: TGTGCCAGCAGCTTGTGGACTAGCGGGACCCCAGGGACGCAGTATTTT.

This clonotype was found a few times. The V call is TRBV12-3 or TRBV12-4, the J call TRBJ1-4; no definite D call. Trimming took 7 bases from V and 5 from J, leaving 5 bases between them. There are 11 residues in the CDR3. The CDR3 nucleotides are TGTGCCAGCAAGCAAAATGAAAAACTGTTTTTT. Translation: CASKQNEKLFF.